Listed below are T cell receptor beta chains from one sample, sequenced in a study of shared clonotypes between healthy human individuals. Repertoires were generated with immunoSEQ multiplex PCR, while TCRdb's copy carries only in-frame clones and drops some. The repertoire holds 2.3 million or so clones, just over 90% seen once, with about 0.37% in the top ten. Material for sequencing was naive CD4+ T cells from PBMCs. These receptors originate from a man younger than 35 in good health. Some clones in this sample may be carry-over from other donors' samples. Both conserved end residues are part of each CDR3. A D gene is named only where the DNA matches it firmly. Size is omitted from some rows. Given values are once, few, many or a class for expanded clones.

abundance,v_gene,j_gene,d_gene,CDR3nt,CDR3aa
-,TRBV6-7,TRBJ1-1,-,TGTGCCAGCAGTTACTCCGGCGGGGGAAATTATCATATGAACACTGAAGCTTTCTTT,CASSYSGGGNYHMNTEAFF
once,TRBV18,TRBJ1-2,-,TGTGCCAGCTCACCCACTTGGGAGGAGCTGGGAGACTATGGCTACACCTTC,CASSPTWEELGDYGYTF
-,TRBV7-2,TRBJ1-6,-,TGTGCCAGCAGAGTCGGGGGTAGTAATTCACCCCTCCACTTT,CASRVGGSNSPLHF
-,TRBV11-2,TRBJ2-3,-,TGTGCCAGCAGCTCCCTAGATGCGCAGTATTTT,CASSSLDAQYF
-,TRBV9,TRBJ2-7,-,TGTGCCAGCAGCTTTAACCGGGACGGCGCCTACGAGCAGTACTTC,CASSFNRDGAYEQYF
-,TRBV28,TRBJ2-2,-,TGTGCCAGCACCTCGGGCGGGACGGGGACCGGGGAGCTGTTTTTT,CASTSGGTGTGELFF
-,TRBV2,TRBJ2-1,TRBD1,TGTGCCAGCAGCGAAAAGGGACAGATCATCTACAATGAGCAGTTCTTC,CASSEKGQIIYNEQFF
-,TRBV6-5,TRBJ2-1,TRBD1,TGTGCCAGCAGCTGGGGACAGGGAAATGAGCAGTTCTTC,CASSWGQGNEQFF
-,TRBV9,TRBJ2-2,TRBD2,TGTGCCAGCCGGGAGGGGGACACTAGCGTCAACACCGGGGAGCTGTTTTTT,CASREGDTSVNTGELFF
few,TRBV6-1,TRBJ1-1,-,TGTGCCAGCAGTGAAAAGAGGACAGAAGCTTTCTTT,CASSEKRTEAFF
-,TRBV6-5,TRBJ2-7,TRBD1,TGTGCCAGCAGTTACTCTAGGGGGCTATCCTACGAGCAGTACTTC,CASSYSRGLSYEQYF
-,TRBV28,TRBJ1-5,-,TGTGCCAGCAGTTCCCGCCACCGGAGTAATCAGCCCCAGCATTTT,CASSSRHRSNQPQHF
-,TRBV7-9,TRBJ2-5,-,TGTGCCAGCAGCTTCGCCCGGGGCCAAGAGACCCAGTACTTC,CASSFARGQETQYF